This TCR beta chain originates from a study of shared clonotypes between healthy human individuals. Study outcomes and limitations: Estimated richness was generally greater in naive than memory subsets.

Method: immunoSEQ multiplex PCR; TCRdb's copy keeps in-frame clones and lacks some. The sample includes more than 900,000 clones, 78% of them seen just once. The donor cohort consisted entirely of Caucasian adults residing in Nashville, Tennessee. As regards this clone: What it recognizes is unknown.

Germline V gene sequence: CDR1 MDHEN, CDR2 SYDVKM. The CDR3 sequence is 15 residues long. V gave up 7 bases and J gave up 5 bases, with 20 bases separating them. The rearrangement links TRBV28 to TRBJ1-1; D is possibly TRBD1 (6 bases). What was sequenced was memory CD4+ T cells from PBMCs. Subset noted: CD45RA-negative fraction. This TCR was sampled from a man aged 18 to 29 in good health. Some clones in this sample may be carry-over from other donors' samples. In nucleotides, the CDR3 is TGTGCCAGCAATACCCCGTTCCAGGGGCGTACTGAAGCTTTCTTT. It is translated as CASNTPFQGRTEAFF. Full variable domain (remainder filled in from reference TRBV28 and TRBJ1-1): DVKVTQSSRYLVKRTGEKVFLECVQDMDHENMFWYRQDPGLGLRLIYFSYDVKMKEKGDIPEGYSVSREKKERFSLILESASTNQTSMYLCASNTPFQGRTEAFFGQGTRLTVV.